One and the same sample provided the 12 T cell receptor beta chains below, sequenced in a study of cytotoxic CD8 clonotypes in ibrutinib-treated CLL. Clones were sequenced by immunoSEQ multiplex PCR, and TCRdb holds only the in-frame ones, with some missing. The sample includes some 290,000 clones, almost 80% of them seen just once. Sequenced material: PBMCs, taken before ibrutinib treatment. These receptor sequences come from a human donor with chronic lymphocytic leukemia.

Concerning this clone: Additional DNA sequences in this sample encode the identical CDR3. V and J are TRBV6-5 and TRBJ1-1; D is ambiguous. The CDR3 consists of 15 residues. Trimming removed 0 bases from V and 2 bases from J, with 10 bases in between. CDR1 and CDR2 from the germline V gene are MNHEY and SVGAGI. The CDR3 loop reads CASSYSWTGNTEAFF. CDR3 DNA sequence: TGTGCCAGCAGTTACTCGTGGACGGGCAACACTGAAGCTTTCTTT.

This clone has a handful of counts. At the DNA level, this CDR3 is encoded by other sequences in the same sample as well. The J gene is TRBJ2-7, the V gene TRBV27; 7 bases align to TRBD1. The CDR3 runs to 13 residues. V lost 5 bases, J lost 2 bases, and 3 bases stayed unmatched. Per germline, CDR1 MNHEY and CDR2 SMNVEV (reference sequence). The CDR3, as DNA: TGTGCCAGCAGTCGGGACAGAACCTACGAGCAGTACTTC. Amino acid sequence: CASSRDRTYEQYF.

The chain couples TRBV5-6 to TRBJ1-1; D gene unclear. Germline CDR1 and CDR2: SGHDT and YYEEEE. The CDR3 length is 11 residues. Trimming stripped 0 bases from V and 8 bases from J, with 5 bases between. CDR3 coding DNA: TGTGCCAGCAGCTTGGGACAAGAAGCTTTCTTT. This codes for CASSLGQEAFF. The variable domain in full, completed from reference TRBV5-6 and TRBJ1-1, reads DAGVTQSPTHLIKTRGQQVTLRCSPKSGHDTVSWYQQALGQGPQFIFQYYEEEERQRGNFPDRFSGHQFPNYSSELNVNALLLGDSALYLCASSLGQEAFFGQGTRLTVV.

This chain uses TRBV6-1 with TRBJ2-1; 8 bases are shared with TRBD2. After removal of 8 bases from V and 8 bases from J, the junction contained 5 bases not matched to a gene. CDR3 length: 12 residues. Germline-derived CDR1 and CDR2 are MNHNS and SASEGT. Written as DNA, the CDR3 is TGTGCCAGCGGAGCGGGAGTTTATGAGCAGTTCTTC. It encodes CASGAGVYEQFF.

This sequence joins TRBV12-5 and TRBJ2-7, with 9 bases identical to TRBD1. Germline V gives CDR1 LGHNT, CDR2 FRNRAP. The CDR3 contains 14 residues. Unmatched junction bases numbered 9, after V lost 6 bases and J lost 6 bases. The CDR3 loop is CASGWGTGKGEQYF. The CDR3 coding sequence is TGTGCTAGTGGATGGGGGACAGGGAAAGGCGAGCAGTACTTC.

The chain carries TRBV5-6 and TRBJ2-1; maybe TRBD1 (6 bases). V lost 4 bases to trimming and J lost 7 bases, with 9 bases between them. Germline assignment: CDR1 SGHDT and CDR2 YYEEEE. The CDR3 contains 12 residues. CDR3 DNA sequence: TGTGCCAGCAGCGGCCAGGGGAATGAGCAGTTCTTC. As protein: CASSGQGNEQFF.

This chain uses TRBV11-2 with TRBJ2-7; D remains ambiguous. The CDR3 is 14 amino acids. Germline V gene sequence: CDR1 SGHAT, CDR2 FQNNGV. V was clipped by 0 bases and J by 3 bases, with 9 bases between them. CDR3 protein: CASSLEQVNYEQYF. CDR3 in DNA: TGTGCCAGCAGCTTAGAACAAGTAAACTACGAGCAGTACTTC.

The chain has TRBV25-1 and TRBJ1-4, with TRBD1 as a possible D gene (6 bases). This CDR3 contains 15 residues. The germline V gene encodes CDR1 MGHDK and CDR2 SYGVNS. Trimming left V 2 bases short and J 8 bases short, with 15 bases between. CDR3 sequence reads: CASSEADRNDEKLFF. CDR3 bases: TGTGCCAGCAGTGAAGCAGACAGGAACGACGAAAAACTGTTTTTT. The whole variable domain, remainder taken from reference TRBV25-1 and TRBJ1-4, is EADIYQTPRYLVIGTGKKITLECSQTMGHDKMYWYQQDPGMELHLIHYSYGVNSTEKGDLSSESTVSRIRTEHFPLTLESARPSHTSQYLCASSEADRNDEKLFFGSGTQLSVL.

V is TRBV5-6 and J is TRBJ1-2; D ambiguous. There are 15 residues in the CDR3. From germline, CDR1 is SGHDT and CDR2 YYEEEE. V lost 2 bases, J lost 4 bases, and 15 bases lay in between. Here the CDR3 DNA reads TGTGCCAGCAGCTTTAGGTTCGAGGGCGGCTATGGCTACACCTTC. Its translation is CASSFRFEGGYGYTF.

This clone was counted a few times. The CDR3 is CASSFLQASYEQYF. The DNA of the CDR3 is TGTGCCAGCAGCTTCCTCCAGGCCTCCTACGAGCAGTACTTC. This chain uses TRBV7-2 with TRBJ2-7; D unclear. The germline V gene encodes CDR1 SGHTA and CDR2 FQGNSA. The CDR3 is 14 residues long. V was cut by 3 bases and J by 0 bases, with 9 bases left in between.

Comments on this clone: This sample includes further DNA sequences coding for the same CDR3. The V call is TRBV6-5, the J call TRBJ1-1, with D possibly TRBD1 on 5 matching bases. The V gene lost 0 bases and the J gene lost 5 bases, with 7 bases spanning the gap. Germline values: CDR1 MNHEY, CDR2 SVGAGI. The CDR3 has 13 amino acids. The DNA for the CDR3 is TGTGCCAGCAGTTACTCTTGGGGGACTGAAGCTTTCTTT. Amino acids: CASSYSWGTEAFF.

The rearrangement links TRBV6-5 to TRBJ2-1; D remains ambiguous. The V gene's germline CDR1 is MNHEY and CDR2 SVGAGI. The length of the CDR3 is 13 residues. V was shortened by 3 bases and J by 4 bases, with 7 bases between the two germline ends. The CDR3 here is CASSYSRYNEQFF. The CDR3 DNA reads as TGTGCCAGCAGTTATTCCCGGTACAATGAGCAGTTCTTC.